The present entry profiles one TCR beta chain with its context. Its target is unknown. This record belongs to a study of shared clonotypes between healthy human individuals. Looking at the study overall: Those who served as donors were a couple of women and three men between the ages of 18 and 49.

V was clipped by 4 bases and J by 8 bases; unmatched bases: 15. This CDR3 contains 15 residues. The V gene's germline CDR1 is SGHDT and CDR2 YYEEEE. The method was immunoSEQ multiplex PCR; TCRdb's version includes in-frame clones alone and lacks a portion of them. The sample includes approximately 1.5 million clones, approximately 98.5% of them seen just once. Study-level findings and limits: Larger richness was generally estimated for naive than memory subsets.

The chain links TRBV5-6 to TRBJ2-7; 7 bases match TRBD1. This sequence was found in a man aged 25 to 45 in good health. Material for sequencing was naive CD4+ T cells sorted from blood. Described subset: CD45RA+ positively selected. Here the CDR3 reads CASSPGQIRVPKQYF. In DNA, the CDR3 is TGTGCCAGCAGCCCGGGACAGATCAGGGTCCCTAAGCAGTACTTC.